A selection of T cell receptor beta chains follows, all from one sample in a study of response to subunit inactivated influenza vaccine. TCRdb redid the calling of the RT-PCR reads with MiXCR, one entry per CDR3 protein. The sample shows some 500,000 distinct CDR3 sequences, about 25% of them seen only once. Sample: CD4+ T cells sorted from PBMCs, taken 5 days after vaccination. These receptors originate from a man in his fifties or sixties who received an inactivated influenza vaccine. Each CDR3 is given with its conserved first and last residue. The order of the fields is clone size, V gene, D gene, J gene, CDR3 DNA, CDR3 protein. The D gene is left open where the match is weak. Size is omitted from some rows. Given values are once, few, many or a class for expanded clones.

abundance: few; v_gene: TRBV7-2; d_gene: .; j_gene: TRBJ2-7; CDR3nt: TGTGCCAGCAGCTTAGAAGGTGGGACCGGAGTCTACGAGCAGTACTTC; CDR3aa: CASSLEGGTGVYEQYF
abundance: .; v_gene: TRBV7-9; d_gene: TRBD2; j_gene: TRBJ2-7; CDR3nt: TGTGCCAGCAGCTTAGTGGGTAGCGGGAGGGCCGACGAGCAGTACTTC; CDR3aa: CASSLVGSGRADEQYF
abundance: .; v_gene: TRBV7-2; d_gene: .; j_gene: TRBJ2-5; CDR3nt: TGTGCCAGCAGCTTTCGGTGGCGGGCAGAGACCCAGTACTTC; CDR3aa: CASSFRWRAETQYF
abundance: .; v_gene: TRBV10-3; d_gene: .; j_gene: TRBJ2-7; CDR3nt: TGTGCCATCAGTGAGTCGATGGCAGGGAGGTACGAGCAGTACTTC; CDR3aa: CAISESMAGRYEQYF
abundance: few; v_gene: TRBV20-1; d_gene: TRBD2; j_gene: TRBJ2-5; CDR3nt: TGCAGTGCTAGAGTTATCCCTAGATGGGGGGAGGGCGTTGGGGAGACCCAGTACTTC; CDR3aa: CSARVIPRWGEGVGETQYF
abundance: .; v_gene: TRBV15; d_gene: .; j_gene: TRBJ2-7; CDR3nt: TGTGCCACCAGCAGCCATAGGGGCTACGAGCAGTACTTC; CDR3aa: CATSSHRGYEQYF
abundance: many; v_gene: TRBV7-2; d_gene: .; j_gene: TRBJ2-3; CDR3nt: TGTGCCAGCAGCTTAGTTACAGGACCGAATACGCAGTATTTT; CDR3aa: CASSLVTGPNTQYF
abundance: .; v_gene: TRBV5-1; d_gene: .; j_gene: TRBJ2-7; CDR3nt: TGCGCCAGCAGCCACCCGGACAGACCGGAGCAGTACTTC; CDR3aa: CASSHPDRPEQYF
abundance: .; v_gene: TRBV4-1; d_gene: .; j_gene: TRBJ2-7; CDR3nt: TGCGCCAGCAGCCAAGATGGTGGAGGGAGTACCTACGAGCAGTACTTC; CDR3aa: CASSQDGGGSTYEQYF
abundance: few; v_gene: TRBV20-1; d_gene: .; j_gene: TRBJ1-1; CDR3nt: TGCAGTGCAAACAGGGACTGGAACACTGAAGCTTTCTTT; CDR3aa: CSANRDWNTEAFF
abundance: .; v_gene: TRBV20-1; d_gene: .; j_gene: TRBJ2-3; CDR3nt: TGCAGTGCTAGAGGGCGGGGCAGGACAGATACGCAGTATTTT; CDR3aa: CSARGRGRTDTQYF
abundance: few; v_gene: TRBV11-1; d_gene: .; j_gene: TRBJ2-1; CDR3nt: TGTGCCAGCAGCAGAACTAGAGGGAAGTACCTTAATGAGCAGTTCTTC; CDR3aa: CASSRTRGKYLNEQFF
abundance: .; v_gene: TRBV5-6; d_gene: .; j_gene: TRBJ1-2; CDR3nt: TGTGCCAGCACCCCGGGTGAGGTGGACTATGGCTACACCTTC; CDR3aa: CASTPGEVDYGYTF
abundance: .; v_gene: TRBV20-1; d_gene: TRBD1; j_gene: TRBJ2-7; CDR3nt: TGCAGTGCAAAGAAAGGGGGCGGTAAAAGCGAGCAGTACTTC; CDR3aa: CSAKKGGGKSEQYF
abundance: .; v_gene: TRBV7-2; d_gene: .; j_gene: TRBJ2-5; CDR3nt: TGTGCCAGCAGCCCACATGAGACCCAGTACTTC; CDR3aa: CASSPHETQYF
abundance: few; v_gene: TRBV7-2; d_gene: .; j_gene: TRBJ1-5; CDR3nt: TGTGCCAGCGGACAGCCGTATAGCAATCAGCCCCAGCATTTT; CDR3aa: CASGQPYSNQPQHF
abundance: few; v_gene: TRBV6-2/TRBV6-3; d_gene: TRBD2; j_gene: TRBJ2-1; CDR3nt: TGTGCCAGCAGTCAACTACTTCCGGGACTAGCGGACCTCGGGGAGCAGTTCTTC; CDR3aa: CASSQLLPGLADLGEQFF
abundance: .; v_gene: TRBV20-1; d_gene: .; j_gene: TRBJ1-4; CDR3nt: TGCAGTGCTAGAGATCCCCTGGCTGGGGGCGGTGAAAAACTGTTTTTT; CDR3aa: CSARDPLAGGGEKLFF
abundance: few; v_gene: TRBV6-5; d_gene: .; j_gene: TRBJ1-3; CDR3nt: TGTGCCAGCAGTTACTCGAAGGCTGGAAACACCATATATTTT; CDR3aa: CASSYSKAGNTIYF
abundance: .; v_gene: TRBV5-6; d_gene: .; j_gene: TRBJ1-1; CDR3nt: TGTGCCAGCAGCCCTCGGATCGGGAACACTGAAGCTTTCTTT; CDR3aa: CASSPRIGNTEAFF
abundance: few; v_gene: TRBV15; d_gene: TRBD2; j_gene: TRBJ2-7; CDR3nt: TGTGCCACCAGCAGAGCGACTAGCGGGAGGTACGAGCAGTACTTC; CDR3aa: CATSRATSGRYEQYF
abundance: .; v_gene: TRBV10-3; d_gene: .; j_gene: TRBJ2-7; CDR3nt: TGTGCCTCTCCCGCGGGCCACGAGCAGTACTTC; CDR3aa: CASPAGHEQYF
abundance: few; v_gene: TRBV7-2; d_gene: .; j_gene: TRBJ2-1; CDR3nt: TGTGCCAGCAGCTTAGCCGCTAGCGTGGTGAATGAGCAGTTCTTC; CDR3aa: CASSLAASVVNEQFF
abundance: .; v_gene: TRBV7-2; d_gene: TRBD2; j_gene: TRBJ2-1; CDR3nt: TGTGCCAGCAGCTCCCTTCGGACTAGCGGCAACAATGAGCAGTTCTTC; CDR3aa: CASSSLRTSGNNEQFF
abundance: .; v_gene: TRBV29-1; d_gene: .; j_gene: TRBJ2-3; CDR3nt: TGCAGCGTTGGACATTATTCAGATACGCAGTATTTT; CDR3aa: CSVGHYSDTQYF
abundance: .; v_gene: TRBV5-5; d_gene: .; j_gene: TRBJ2-3; CDR3nt: TGTGCCAGCAGTCAATCGACACGCCACACAGATACGCAGTATTTT; CDR3aa: CASSQSTRHTDTQYF
abundance: .; v_gene: TRBV2; d_gene: .; j_gene: TRBJ1-4; CDR3nt: TGTGCCAGCAGTGTGGCGACCTCGGCACCAACTAATGAAAAACTGTTTTTT; CDR3aa: CASSVATSAPTNEKLFF
abundance: few; v_gene: TRBV7-9; d_gene: TRBD2; j_gene: TRBJ2-1; CDR3nt: TGTGCCAGCAGCTTAATGCGGGGGGCCTTCTACAATGAGCAGTTCTTC; CDR3aa: CASSLMRGAFYNEQFF
abundance: few; v_gene: TRBV9; d_gene: .; j_gene: TRBJ2-7; CDR3nt: TGTGCCAGCAGCGTCGAGCCCCGCAACGACGAGCAGTACTTC; CDR3aa: CASSVEPRNDEQYF
abundance: .; v_gene: TRBV20-1; d_gene: TRBD1; j_gene: TRBJ2-7; CDR3nt: TGCAGTGCTAGAACGCCGGGACAGGGTAGATCCGAGCAGTACTTC; CDR3aa: CSARTPGQGRSEQYF
abundance: few; v_gene: TRBV12-3/TRBV12-4; d_gene: .; j_gene: TRBJ2-1; CDR3nt: TGTGCCAGCAACCCGACCGGGAGCTACAATGAGCAGTTCTTC; CDR3aa: CASNPTGSYNEQFF
abundance: .; v_gene: TRBV19; d_gene: TRBD2; j_gene: TRBJ2-2; CDR3nt: TGTGCCAGTAGCCCTCACTCTAGCGGGAGGCCAACCGGGGAGCTGTTTTTT; CDR3aa: CASSPHSSGRPTGELFF
abundance: .; v_gene: TRBV27; d_gene: TRBD2; j_gene: TRBJ2-1; CDR3nt: TGTGCCAGCAGGGGGGATGGGAGGGGTTGGTTCAATGAGCAGTTCTTC; CDR3aa: CASRGDGRGWFNEQFF
abundance: .; v_gene: TRBV7-3; d_gene: TRBD2; j_gene: TRBJ2-3; CDR3nt: TGTGCCAGCAGCCGTGGCGGGAGGGTTACAGATACGCAGTATTTT; CDR3aa: CASSRGGRVTDTQYF
abundance: few; v_gene: TRBV30; d_gene: .; j_gene: TRBJ1-5; CDR3nt: TGTGCCTGGAACTCCAACAATCAGCCCCAGCATTTT; CDR3aa: CAWNSNNQPQHF
abundance: few; v_gene: TRBV20-1; d_gene: TRBD2; j_gene: TRBJ2-5; CDR3nt: TGCAGTGCTAGAGGTAGCGGGAGGTTGGAGACCCAGTACTTC; CDR3aa: CSARGSGRLETQYF
abundance: .; v_gene: TRBV3-1; d_gene: .; j_gene: TRBJ2-5; CDR3nt: TGTGCCAGCAGCCAGGCCGAGACCCAGTACTTC; CDR3aa: CASSQAETQYF
abundance: few; v_gene: TRBV5-1; d_gene: .; j_gene: TRBJ1-1; CDR3nt: TGCGCCAGCGTTTCCAGGGCAAACCCCACTGAAGCTTTCTTT; CDR3aa: CASVSRANPTEAFF
abundance: .; v_gene: TRBV10-3; d_gene: .; j_gene: TRBJ2-2; CDR3nt: TGTGCCATCAGTGAGTCTGTGGTAGTAGACGCCGGGGAGCTGTTTTTT; CDR3aa: CAISESVVVDAGELFF
abundance: few; v_gene: TRBV12-3/TRBV12-4; d_gene: TRBD1; j_gene: TRBJ2-7; CDR3nt: TGTGCCAGCAGCTCAGTGGGACAGGGATTCTCCGGCGAGCAGTACTTC; CDR3aa: CASSSVGQGFSGEQYF
abundance: .; v_gene: TRBV7-9; d_gene: .; j_gene: TRBJ1-2; CDR3nt: TGTGCCAGCAGCTTAGGACTGGCGGGTGGCTACACCTTC; CDR3aa: CASSLGLAGGYTF
abundance: few; v_gene: TRBV4-3; d_gene: TRBD1; j_gene: TRBJ2-2; CDR3nt: TGCGCCAGCAGCGGACAGGGTCACACCGGGGAGCTGTTTTTT; CDR3aa: CASSGQGHTGELFF
abundance: few; v_gene: TRBV11-2; d_gene: .; j_gene: TRBJ2-4; CDR3nt: TGTGCCAGCAGCTTAGATCTATCTGGAAGGGTCGTTGCCAAAAACATTCAGTACTTC; CDR3aa: CASSLDLSGRVVAKNIQYF
abundance: many; v_gene: TRBV5-1; d_gene: .; j_gene: TRBJ1-2; CDR3nt: TGCGCCAGCAGCTTCCAACCGGGCTGGGTTGATGGCTACACCTTC; CDR3aa: CASSFQPGWVDGYTF
abundance: few; v_gene: TRBV7-2; d_gene: TRBD2; j_gene: TRBJ2-1; CDR3nt: TGTGCCAGCAGCTCCGAAACTAGCGGGGCGCAGTTCTTC; CDR3aa: CASSSETSGAQFF
abundance: .; v_gene: TRBV20-1; d_gene: .; j_gene: TRBJ1-6; CDR3nt: TGCAGTGGTAAGACAGTGACCGGTGGTTCACCCCTCCACTTT; CDR3aa: CSGKTVTGGSPLHF
abundance: .; v_gene: TRBV5-1; d_gene: TRBD2; j_gene: TRBJ2-4; CDR3nt: TGCGCCAGCAGCCAGGACGTAGCGGGGAACAAAAACATTCAGTACTTC; CDR3aa: CASSQDVAGNKNIQYF
abundance: .; v_gene: TRBV29-1; d_gene: TRBD1; j_gene: TRBJ1-1; CDR3nt: TGCAGCGTTGAAGTACAGGGGAGAACTGAAGCTTTCTTT; CDR3aa: CSVEVQGRTEAFF
abundance: .; v_gene: TRBV15; d_gene: .; j_gene: TRBJ1-3; CDR3nt: TGTGCCACCAGCAGAGACAGGGCTGGAAACACCATATATTTT; CDR3aa: CATSRDRAGNTIYF
abundance: few; v_gene: TRBV6-2/TRBV6-3; d_gene: .; j_gene: TRBJ2-7; CDR3nt: TGTGCCAGCAGTTACTCTTCAGGGACTGGTTCCTACGAGCAGTACTTC; CDR3aa: CASSYSSGTGSYEQYF
abundance: .; v_gene: TRBV2; d_gene: .; j_gene: TRBJ2-7; CDR3nt: TGTGCCAGCAGTCGTTCAGCGACCGAGCAGTACTTC; CDR3aa: CASSRSATEQYF
abundance: few; v_gene: TRBV6-5; d_gene: .; j_gene: TRBJ2-5; CDR3nt: TGTGCCAGCAGTTACACTGGACAGCCTGGGCCCCAGTACTTC; CDR3aa: CASSYTGQPGPQYF
abundance: .; v_gene: TRBV9; d_gene: TRBD2; j_gene: TRBJ2-1; CDR3nt: TGTGCCAGCAGCGAGCGGGAGGTTGCGGCTCCTGAGCAGTTCTTC; CDR3aa: CASSEREVAAPEQFF
abundance: many; v_gene: TRBV29-1; d_gene: .; j_gene: TRBJ2-2; CDR3nt: TGCAGCGTTGACCTGGGACGGACACCCACCGGGGAGCTGTTTTTT; CDR3aa: CSVDLGRTPTGELFF